Presented here are 18 T cell receptor beta chains from one specimen sequenced in a study of T cell repertoires in cytomegalovirus infection. Via MiXCR, TCRdb re-called the reads, giving one row per CDR3 protein. This table has 570,000 or so distinct CDR3 sequences, about 40% appearing once. No antigen has been identified for these receptors. The source material was cultured PBMCs, sampled from culture after CMV antigen stimulation. Every receptor here comes from a human donor in good health (CMV status not recorded). Some clones in this sample may be carry-over from other donors' samples.

This clonotype appeared a single time. This chain joins TRBV4-1 and TRBJ2-1; no firm D call. The germline gives CDR1 MGHRA, CDR2 YSYEKL. Trimming took off 5 bases at V and 7 bases at J, with 12 bases between the two ends. This CDR3 spans 13 amino acids. The CDR3 region is CASSYRTRNEQFF. In DNA form, the CDR3 reads TGCGCCAGCAGCTATCGGACCCGGAATGAGCAGTTCTTC.

The V and J genes are TRBV2 and TRBJ2-5; 13 bases fit TRBD2. With V trimmed by 6 bases and J by 2 bases, 3 bases remained unmatched. This CDR3 is 15 amino acids long. CDR1 and CDR2 from the germline V gene are SNHLY and FYNNEI. Written as DNA, the CDR3 is TGTGCCAGCAGAACGGGACTAGCGGGACAAGAGACCCAGTACTTC. It yields the protein CASRTGLAGQETQYF.

This clonotype was observed a few times. The genes are TRBV5-5 and TRBJ2-5; TRBD2 matches at 11 bases. The CDR3 loop spans 16 amino acids. The ends lost 4 bases at V and 4 bases at J; junction bases unmatched: 9. In germline, CDR1 is SGHKS, CDR2 YYEKEE (reference sequence). The CDR3 spells CASSQTGTSGPETQYF. The CDR3 DNA is TGTGCCAGCAGCCAAACAGGGACTAGCGGACCAGAGACCCAGTACTTC.

The V and J genes are TRBV12-3 or TRBV12-4 and TRBJ2-3, with 11 bases aligning to TRBD1. J lost 4 bases, V lost 7 bases, and 4 bases had no gene match. The CDR3 has 14 residues. The CDR3 bases are TGTGCCAGCACCGAGGACAGGGGGCCAGATACGCAGTATTTT. It encodes CASTEDRGPDTQYF.

The chain is built from TRBV4-1 and TRBJ1-2, with TRBD1 as a possible D gene (5 bases). CDR1 is MGHRA, CDR2 YSYEKL, per germline. Trimming took off 0 bases at V and 7 bases at J, with 21 bases between the two ends. This CDR3 is built from 17 residues. DNA for the CDR3: TGCGCCAGCAGCCAAGATACCCCTACAGGAGGGTTTAGTGGCTACACCTTC. Amino acid sequence: CASSQDTPTGGFSGYTF.

The chain is built from TRBV24-1 and TRBJ2-1, with D unclear. The ends were cut back, 3 bases at V and 6 bases at J, with 5 bases in the middle. The CDR3 length is 12 residues. Germline V gene data show CDR1 as KGHDR and CDR2 as SFDVKD. This CDR3 is CATSDLANEQFF. The CDR3 DNA is TGTGCCACCAGTGATCTCGCCAATGAGCAGTTCTTC.

This clonotype was seen more than once but under ten times. The V gene is TRBV12-3 or TRBV12-4, the J gene TRBJ2-7, with a weak D call TRBD2 (5 bases). V was trimmed by 4 bases and J by 3 bases, leaving 7 bases between them. This CDR3 has 12 residues. CDR3 protein: CASSSGIYEQYF. In DNA form, the CDR3 reads TGTGCCAGCAGTTCCGGGATCTACGAGCAGTACTTC.

The chain has TRBV7-9 and TRBJ2-1; 7 bases are a match to TRBD2. J was trimmed by 7 bases and V by 7 bases; bases with no gene match: 10. CDR3 length: 14 amino acids. CDR1 is SEHNR, CDR2 FQNEAQ, per germline (reference sequence). CDR3 amino acids: CASNSFAGANEQFF. CDR3 DNA sequence: TGTGCCAGCAACTCTTTTGCGGGAGCTAATGAGCAGTTCTTC.

This clonotype was observed a few times. This chain connects TRBV12-3 or TRBV12-4 to TRBJ2-5, with 10 bases lining up with TRBD2. This CDR3 comprises 17 residues. V lost 4 bases, J lost 5 bases, and 13 bases stayed unmatched. For the CDR3, the DNA is TGTGCCAGCAGTTGGGAGACAGCGGGGGGGCCTCGGGAGACCCAGTACTTC. The encoded protein is CASSWETAGGPRETQYF.

This clonotype was counted between two and nine times. V gene TRBV20-1 combines with J gene TRBJ2-7; 7 nucleotides match TRBD2. J lost 3 bases, V lost 0 bases, and 14 bases had no gene match. CDR1 DFQATT and CDR2 SNEGSKA come from the germline V gene (reference sequence). This CDR3 has 17 residues. The CDR3: CSAREFVGTSASYEQYF. CDR3 coding DNA: TGCAGTGCTAGAGAGTTCGTTGGTACTAGCGCGAGCTACGAGCAGTACTTC.

V usage is TRBV4-1 and J usage is TRBJ2-1; 13 nucleotides agree with TRBD2. The CDR3 extends over 16 amino acids. The germline CDR1 and CDR2 sequences are MGHRA and YSYEKL. V lost 1 base, J lost 14 bases, and 11 bases stayed unmatched. Written as DNA, the CDR3 is TGCGCCAGCAGCCAAGCTGAATTAGGACTAGCGGGAGAAAAGTTCTTC. Residues: CASSQAELGLAGEKFF.

The chain combines TRBV11-2 with TRBJ1-3, with D unresolved. The CDR3 totals 15 residues. Trimming cost V 5 bases and J 2 bases, with 13 bases left between them. CDR1 and CDR2 (germline): SGHAT, FQNNGV. CDR3 amino acids: CASSPVRSPGNTIYF. The CDR3 DNA follows: TGTGCCAGCAGCCCAGTAAGGTCACCTGGAAACACCATATATTTT.

This clonotype was detected only a few times. The chain joins TRBV7-2 to TRBJ1-2; a weak D match, TRBD1 (6 bases). V lost 6 bases and J 8 bases, leaving 19 bases between the germline ends. From germline, CDR1 is SGHTA and CDR2 FQGNSA. This CDR3 region has 14 residues. In nucleotides, the CDR3 is TGTGCCAGCAGACGGGCAGGGGTTTTAGCGGGCTACACCTTC. Its protein is CASRRAGVLAGYTF. The whole variable domain, remainder taken from reference TRBV7-2 and TRBJ1-2, is GAGVSQSPSNKVTEKGKDVELRCDPISGHTALYWYRQSLGQGLEFLIYFQGNSAPDKSGLPSDRFSAERTGGSVSTLTIQRTQQEDSAVYLCASRRAGVLAGYTFGSGTRLTVV.

This clonotype was counted once. The chain couples TRBV6-5 to TRBJ2-3; D gene uncertain. Trimming shortened V by 0 bases and J by 3 bases, and 10 bases separated the two germline ends. This CDR3 is 15 amino acids long. Germline values: CDR1 MNHEY, CDR2 SVGAGI. The chain's CDR3 is CASSYSGSWTDTQYF. DNA of the CDR3: TGTGCCAGCAGTTACTCGGGCTCCTGGACAGATACGCAGTATTTT.

This clonotype was seen a few times. The chain uses TRBV20-1 and TRBJ2-3; D is perhaps TRBD1 (6 bases). Deletions cut 6 bases from V and 0 bases from J, with 13 bases between. This CDR3 has 14 amino acids. CDR1 DFQATT and CDR2 SNEGSKA come from the germline V gene (reference sequence). This CDR3 reads CSATQGPSTDTQYF. The CDR3 region has the DNA TGCAGTGCAACGCAGGGGCCTAGCACAGATACGCAGTATTTT.

This clonotype was seen only once. Here the CDR3 DNA reads TGTGCCACGGCTGACAGGACAGTGACAGGCGAGCAGTACTTC. This translates into CATADRTVTGEQYF. The gene calls are TRBV27 and TRBJ2-7, with D perhaps TRBD1 (6 bases). The CDR3 length is 14 residues. Germline V gene sequence: CDR1 MNHEY, CDR2 SMNVEV (reference sequence). Trimming pared 10 bases from V and 6 bases from J, leaving 22 bases between.

The sample holds a few counts of this clonotype. The rearrangement uses TRBV3-1 and TRBJ2-5; the D call may be TRBD1 or TRBD2 (5 bases each). V gave up 3 bases and J gave up 5 bases, with 19 bases separating them. This CDR3 comprises 16 residues. Germline V gene data show CDR1 as LGHDT and CDR2 as YNNKEL (reference sequence). The CDR3 region has the DNA TGTGCCAGCAGCCACGACCGGGGCCCATACTCGGAGACCCAGTACTTC. Translation: CASSHDRGPYSETQYF.

V is TRBV6-2 or TRBV6-3 and J is TRBJ1-1, with a possible D match to TRBD1 (5 bases). The CDR3 has 13 amino acids. Germline V gives CDR1 MNHEY, CDR2 SVGEGT. V was shortened by 7 bases and J by 0 bases, with 9 bases between the two germline ends. CDR3 DNA: TGTGCCAGCAACGGACATCTGAACACTGAAGCTTTCTTT. This codes for CASNGHLNTEAFF.